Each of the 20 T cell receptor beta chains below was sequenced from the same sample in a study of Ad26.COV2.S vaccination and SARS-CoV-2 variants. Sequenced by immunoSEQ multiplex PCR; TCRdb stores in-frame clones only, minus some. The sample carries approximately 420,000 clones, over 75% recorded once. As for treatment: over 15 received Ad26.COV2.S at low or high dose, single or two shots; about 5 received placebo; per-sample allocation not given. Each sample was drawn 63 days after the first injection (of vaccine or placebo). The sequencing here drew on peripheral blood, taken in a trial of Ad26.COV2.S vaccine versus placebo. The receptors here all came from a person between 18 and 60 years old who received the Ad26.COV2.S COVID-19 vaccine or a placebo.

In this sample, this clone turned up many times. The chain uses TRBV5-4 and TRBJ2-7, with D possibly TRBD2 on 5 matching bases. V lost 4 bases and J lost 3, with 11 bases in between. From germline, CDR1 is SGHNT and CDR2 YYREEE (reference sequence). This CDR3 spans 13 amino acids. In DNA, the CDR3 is TGTGCCAGCAGCGCCGGGATCAACTACGAGCAGTACTTC. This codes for CASSAGINYEQYF.

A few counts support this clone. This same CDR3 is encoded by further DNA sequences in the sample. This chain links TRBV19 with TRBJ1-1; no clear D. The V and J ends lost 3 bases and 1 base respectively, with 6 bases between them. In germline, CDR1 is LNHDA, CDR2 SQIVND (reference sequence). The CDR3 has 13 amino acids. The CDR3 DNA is TGTGCCAGTAGTATGACGGAGAACACTGAAGCTTTCTTT. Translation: CASSMTENTEAFF.

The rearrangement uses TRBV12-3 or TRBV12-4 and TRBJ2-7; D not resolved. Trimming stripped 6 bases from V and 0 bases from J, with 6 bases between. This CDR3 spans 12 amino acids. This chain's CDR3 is CASSHDSYEQYF. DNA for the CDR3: TGTGCCAGCAGCCACGACTCCTACGAGCAGTACTTC.

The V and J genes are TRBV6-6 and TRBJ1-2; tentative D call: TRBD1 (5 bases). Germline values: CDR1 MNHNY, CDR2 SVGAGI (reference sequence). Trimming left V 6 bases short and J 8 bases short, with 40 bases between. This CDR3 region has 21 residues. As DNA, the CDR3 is TGTGCCAGCAGCCACCACTCAACAGGACCCTCCGCGCCTTGGCACATGGCAGGCTACACCTTC. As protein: CASSHHSTGPSAPWHMAGYTF.

In DNA, the CDR3 is TGTGCCACCAGTGATTTATACTCCAATCAGCCCCAGCATTTT. It codes for CATSDLYSNQPQHF. This chain joins TRBV24-1 and TRBJ1-5; D gene ambiguous. Trimming removed 1 base from V and 3 bases from J, with 6 bases in between. The CDR3 covers 14 residues. Per germline, CDR1 KGHDR and CDR2 SFDVKD.

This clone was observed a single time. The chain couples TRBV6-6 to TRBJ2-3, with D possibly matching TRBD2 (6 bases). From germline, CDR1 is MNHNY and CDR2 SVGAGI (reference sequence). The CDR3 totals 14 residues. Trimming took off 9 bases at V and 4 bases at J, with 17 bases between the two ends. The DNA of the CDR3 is TGTGCCAGTGGGACTTCCACATCTGCAGATACGCAGTATTTT. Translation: CASGTSTSADTQYF.

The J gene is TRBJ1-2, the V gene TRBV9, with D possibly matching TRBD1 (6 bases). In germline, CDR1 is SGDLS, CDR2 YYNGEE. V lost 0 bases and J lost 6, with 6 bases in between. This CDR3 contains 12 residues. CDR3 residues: CASSVAGDGYTF. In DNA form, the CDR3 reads TGTGCCAGCAGCGTAGCAGGGGATGGCTACACCTTC.

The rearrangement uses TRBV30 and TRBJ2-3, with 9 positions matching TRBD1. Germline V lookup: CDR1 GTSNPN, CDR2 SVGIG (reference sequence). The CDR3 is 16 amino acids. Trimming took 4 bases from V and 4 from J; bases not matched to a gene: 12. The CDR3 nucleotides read TGTGCCTGGATGCTTGGGGGACAGGGAGGTGCAGATACGCAGTATTTT. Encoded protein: CAWMLGGQGGADTQYF.

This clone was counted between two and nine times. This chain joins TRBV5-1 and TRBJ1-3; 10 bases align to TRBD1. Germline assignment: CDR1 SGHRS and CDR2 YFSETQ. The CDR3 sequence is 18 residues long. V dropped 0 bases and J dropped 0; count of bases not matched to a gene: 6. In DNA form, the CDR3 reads TGCGCCAGCAGCTTGGGGACAGGGGGGAGAACCTCTGGAAACACCATATATTTT. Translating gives CASSLGTGGRTSGNTIYF. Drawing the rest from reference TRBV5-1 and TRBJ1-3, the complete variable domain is KAGVTQTPRYLIKTRGQQVTLSCSPISGHRSVSWYQQTPGQGLQFLFEYFSETQRNKGNFPGRFSGRQFSNSRSEMNVSTLELGDSALYLCASSLGTGGRTSGNTIYFGEGSWLTVV.

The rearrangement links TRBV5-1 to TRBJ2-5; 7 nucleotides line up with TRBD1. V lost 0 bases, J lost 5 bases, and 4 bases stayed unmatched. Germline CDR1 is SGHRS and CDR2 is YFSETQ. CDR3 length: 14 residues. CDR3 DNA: TGCGCCAGCAGCTTGGACAGGGGTCGGGAGACCCAGTACTTC. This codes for CASSLDRGRETQYF.

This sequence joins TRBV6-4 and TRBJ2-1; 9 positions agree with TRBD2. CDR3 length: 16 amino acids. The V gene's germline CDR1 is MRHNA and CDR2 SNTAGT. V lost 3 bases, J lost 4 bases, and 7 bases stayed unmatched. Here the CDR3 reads CASSDTLAGFYNEQFF. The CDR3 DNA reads TGTGCCAGCAGTGATACCCTAGCGGGGTTTTACAATGAGCAGTTCTTC.

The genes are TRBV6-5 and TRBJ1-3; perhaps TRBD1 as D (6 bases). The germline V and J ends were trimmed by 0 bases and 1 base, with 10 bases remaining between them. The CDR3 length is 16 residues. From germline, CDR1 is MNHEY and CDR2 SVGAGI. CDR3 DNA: TGTGCCAGCAGTTACTCAGGGGGAGTATCTGGAAACACCATATATTTT. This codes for CASSYSGGVSGNTIYF.

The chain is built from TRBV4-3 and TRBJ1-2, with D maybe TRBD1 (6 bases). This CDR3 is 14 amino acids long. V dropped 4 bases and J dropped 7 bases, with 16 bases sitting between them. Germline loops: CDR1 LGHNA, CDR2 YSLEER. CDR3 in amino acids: CASSPDSEISGYTF. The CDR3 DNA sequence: TGCGCCAGCAGCCCGGACAGCGAGATATCTGGCTACACCTTC.

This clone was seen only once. CDR3 loop: CASSTPLEGNQETQYF. In DNA, the CDR3 is TGTGCCAGTAGTACCCCCCTTGAGGGGAATCAAGAGACCCAGTACTTC. The chain joins TRBV19 to TRBJ2-5, with D perhaps given as TRBD1 or TRBD2 (5 bases each). Trimming took off 4 bases at V and 2 bases at J, with 17 bases between the two ends. The CDR3 covers 16 residues. CDR1 LNHDA and CDR2 SQIVND come from the germline V gene (reference sequence).

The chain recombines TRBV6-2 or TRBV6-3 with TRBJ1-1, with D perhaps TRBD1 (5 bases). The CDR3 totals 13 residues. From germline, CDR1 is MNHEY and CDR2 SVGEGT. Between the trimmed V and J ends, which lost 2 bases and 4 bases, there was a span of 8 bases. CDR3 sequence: CASSYGRGTEAFF. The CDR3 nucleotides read TGTGCCAGCAGTTACGGAAGGGGCACTGAAGCTTTCTTT.

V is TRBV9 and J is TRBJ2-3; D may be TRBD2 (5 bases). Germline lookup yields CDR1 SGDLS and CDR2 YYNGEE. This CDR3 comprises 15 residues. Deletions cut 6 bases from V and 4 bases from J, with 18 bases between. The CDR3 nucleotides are TGTGCCAGCAACGAACCCTCAATCGGGGCAGATACGCAGTATTTT. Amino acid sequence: CASNEPSIGADTQYF.

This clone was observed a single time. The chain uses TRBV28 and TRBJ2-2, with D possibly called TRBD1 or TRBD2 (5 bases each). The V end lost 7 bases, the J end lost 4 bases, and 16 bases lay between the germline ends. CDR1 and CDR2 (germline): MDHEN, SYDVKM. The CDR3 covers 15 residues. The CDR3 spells CASTLKGSSTGELFF. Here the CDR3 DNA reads TGTGCCAGCACCCTTAAGGGGAGTTCCACCGGGGAGCTGTTTTTT.

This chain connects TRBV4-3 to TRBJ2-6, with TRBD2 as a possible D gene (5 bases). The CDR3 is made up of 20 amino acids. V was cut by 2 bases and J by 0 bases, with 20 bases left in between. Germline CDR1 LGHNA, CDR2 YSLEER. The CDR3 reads CASSQSVDGEIVSGANVLTF. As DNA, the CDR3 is TGCGCCAGCAGCCAATCCGTGGACGGGGAGATCGTCTCTGGGGCCAACGTCCTGACTTTC.

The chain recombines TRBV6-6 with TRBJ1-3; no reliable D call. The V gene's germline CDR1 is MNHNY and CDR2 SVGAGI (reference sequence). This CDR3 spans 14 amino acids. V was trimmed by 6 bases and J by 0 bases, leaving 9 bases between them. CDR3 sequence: CASSLGYSGNTIYF. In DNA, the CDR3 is TGTGCCAGCAGCCTCGGATACTCTGGAAACACCATATATTTT.

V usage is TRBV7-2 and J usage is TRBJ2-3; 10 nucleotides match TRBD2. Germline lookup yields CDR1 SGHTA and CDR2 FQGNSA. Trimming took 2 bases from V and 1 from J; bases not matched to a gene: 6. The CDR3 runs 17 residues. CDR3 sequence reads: CASSLRRAGGGTDTQYF. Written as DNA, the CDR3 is TGTGCCAGCAGCTTACGTCGAGCGGGGGGGGGCACAGATACGCAGTATTTT.